This is a list of T cell receptor beta chains from one sample in a study of T cell responses to AZD1222 COVID-19 vaccine. Profiled with immunoSEQ multiplex PCR; TCRdb holds only in-frame clones, not every one. The sample has approximately 150,000 clones, 92% seen once. The source material was peripheral blood, sampled 28 days after the second AZD1222 dose. Source of these receptors: an adult who received the AZD1222 COVID-19 vaccine. Each CDR3 is given with its conserved first and last residue. The order of the fields is clone size, D gene, J gene, V gene, CDR3 protein, CDR3 DNA. A D gene is named only where the DNA matches it firmly. The listing skips clone size in some rows; elsewhere it reads once, few, many or a size class.

-,-,TRBJ1-3,TRBV30,CAWSSRAGGNTIYF,TGTGCCTGGAGTTCTAGGGCGGGGGGAAACACCATATATTTT
once,TRBD1,TRBJ1-1,TRBV10-3,CAISAGQGPEAFF,TGTGCCATCAGTGCGGGACAGGGGCCTGAAGCTTTCTTT
-,TRBD2,TRBJ2-7,TRBV9,CASSVEGLGGAGEQYF,TGTGCCAGCAGCGTAGAAGGTTTGGGAGGGGCCGGCGAGCAGTACTTC
-,-,TRBJ1-4,TRBV7-9,CASSIRRLNNEKLFF,TGTGCCAGCTCAATCCGGCGGTTGAATAATGAAAAACTGTTTTTT
-,TRBD2,TRBJ2-7,TRBV19,CATVGGYEQYF,TGTGCCACCGTGGGGGGGTACGAGCAGTACTTC
-,TRBD2,TRBJ2-7,TRBV11-2,CASSSTSGSFLYEQYF,TGTGCCAGCAGCTCGACTAGCGGGAGTTTCCTCTACGAGCAGTACTTC
-,-,TRBJ1-1,TRBV28,CASSFRGGPRKAFF,TGTGCCAGCAGTTTTCGGGGGGGGCCTCGGAAAGCTTTCTTT
-,-,TRBJ2-3,TRBV29-1,CSAETGQQYF,TGCAGCGCCGAGACAGGACAGCAGTATTTT
-,TRBD1,TRBJ2-3,TRBV18,CASSPTGTGGADTQYF,TGTGCCAGCTCACCGACGGGGACAGGGGGCGCAGATACGCAGTATTTT
-,-,TRBJ2-3,TRBV9,CASSGFGTDTQYF,TGTGCCAGCAGCGGATTTGGCACAGATACGCAGTATTTT
-,-,TRBJ2-7,TRBV9,CASSVDGHSYEQYF,TGTGCCAGCAGCGTAGATGGCCACTCCTACGAGCAGTACTTC
-,-,TRBJ1-5,TRBV4-1,CASSQRTNQPQHF,TGCGCCAGCAGCCAAAGAACCAATCAGCCCCAGCATTTT
-,TRBD2,TRBJ2-5,TRBV6-5,CAVRTSGTQTQYF,TGTGCCGTCAGGACTAGCGGGACGCAGACCCAGTACTTC
-,-,TRBJ2-7,TRBV9,CASSVVPQAHEQYF,TGTGCCAGCAGCGTAGTGCCCCAGGCCCACGAGCAGTACTTC
-,TRBD1,TRBJ1-1,TRBV30,CAWSVGQGMGNTEAFF,TGTGCCTGGAGTGTAGGACAGGGAATGGGGAACACTGAAGCTTTCTTT
once,-,TRBJ1-5,TRBV19,CASKGEEGRSNQPQHF,TGTGCCAGTAAGGGGGAGGAGGGACGGAGCAATCAGCCCCAGCATTTT
-,-,TRBJ1-2,TRBV7-9,CASTLDYGYTF,TGTGCCAGCACCTTGGACTATGGCTACACCTTC
-,-,TRBJ2-5,TRBV24-1,CATSVGQGEETQYF,TGTGCCACCAGTGTTGGTCAGGGTGAAGAGACCCAGTACTTC
-,-,TRBJ2-1,TRBV11-2,CASSLGRVDGQFF,TGTGCCAGCAGCTTAGGCCGGGTCGATGGGCAGTTCTTC
-,TRBD1,TRBJ1-4,TRBV28,CASTREGAYEKLFF,TGTGCCAGCACCCGAGAGGGGGCGTATGAAAAACTGTTTTTT
-,TRBD1,TRBJ2-7,TRBV3-1/TRBV3-2,CASSQDIPSGKQGEQYF,TGTGCCAGCAGCCAAGATATACCGAGCGGTAAACAGGGGGAGCAGTACTTC
-,-,TRBJ2-7,TRBV5-1,CASSLLRVGYEQYF,TGCGCCAGCAGCTTGTTAAGGGTAGGGTACGAGCAGTACTTC
-,-,TRBJ1-1,TRBV5-1,CASSPAGAGIPEAFF,TGCGCCAGCAGCCCGGCAGGGGCCGGGATCCCTGAAGCTTTCTTT
-,TRBD2,TRBJ2-7,TRBV4-1,CASSHTQGTSGREQYF,TGCGCCAGCAGCCACACCCAAGGGACTAGCGGGCGCGAGCAGTACTTC
-,-,TRBJ2-7,TRBV5-1,CASSLKYEKNTYEQYF,TGCGCCAGCAGCTTGAAGTATGAGAAGAACACCTACGAGCAGTACTTC
-,-,TRBJ1-5,TRBV18,CASSLGPGGSGNQPQHF,TGTGCCAGCTCACTTGGCCCGGGGGGCAGTGGCAATCAGCCCCAGCATTTT
-,TRBD2,TRBJ2-2,TRBV5-4,CASSSGLAETGELFF,TGTGCCAGCAGCTCGGGACTAGCGGAAACCGGGGAGCTGTTTTTT
-,-,TRBJ1-2,TRBV14,CASSQGGTGTVLRPGGYTF,TGTGCCAGCAGCCAAGGGGGAACCGGGACCGTCCTGCGTCCGGGTGGCTACACCTTC
-,TRBD1,TRBJ1-1,TRBV7-9,CASRPPGQGARTEAFF,TGTGCCAGCAGACCGCCGGGACAGGGGGCGAGGACTGAAGCTTTCTTT
-,TRBD2,TRBJ2-1,TRBV7-2,CASSLSVGAGVSNEQFF,TGTGCCAGCAGCTTATCCGTCGGAGCGGGAGTTTCGAATGAGCAGTTCTTC
-,-,TRBJ2-1,TRBV5-4,CASSSLGVHSNEQFF,TGTGCCAGCAGCTCCCTGGGGGTACACTCCAATGAGCAGTTCTTC
-,TRBD2,TRBJ2-7,TRBV29-1,CSALLAGVSYEQYF,TGCAGCGCCTTACTAGCGGGAGTCTCCTACGAGCAGTACTTC
-,TRBD1,TRBJ1-2,TRBV24-1,CATSDSGQGEGYTF,TGTGCCACCAGTGATTCAGGACAGGGAGAGGGCTACACCTTC
-,TRBD1,TRBJ2-1,TRBV3-1/TRBV3-2,CASSPFRDRALNEQFF,TGTGCCAGCAGCCCGTTTCGGGACAGGGCACTCAATGAGCAGTTCTTC
-,-,TRBJ2-1,TRBV4-1,CASSRLERASYNEQFF,TGCGCCAGCAGCCGTCTTGAGCGGGCCTCCTACAATGAGCAGTTCTTC
-,TRBD2,TRBJ2-1,TRBV14,CASSHSELAGIQQGQFF,TGTGCCAGCAGCCACTCCGAACTAGCGGGTATTCAACAAGGGCAGTTCTTC
-,TRBD1,TRBJ1-1,TRBV18,CASSPPGQGSEAFF,TGTGCCAGCTCACCCCCGGGACAGGGATCTGAAGCTTTCTTT
-,-,TRBJ2-4,TRBV7-9,CASRTKDKNIQYF,TGTGCCAGCAGGACGAAGGACAAAAACATTCAGTACTTC
-,TRBD1,TRBJ1-5,TRBV6-5,CASSPRQGSQPQHF,TGTGCCAGCAGTCCGAGACAGGGGAGTCAGCCCCAGCATTTT
-,TRBD1,TRBJ2-5,TRBV24-1,CATSAPGQGQETQYF,TGTGCCACCAGCGCTCCTGGACAGGGCCAGGAGACCCAGTACTTC
-,TRBD1,TRBJ1-5,TRBV15,CATSQGTVQPQHF,TGTGCCACCAGCCAAGGGACAGTTCAGCCCCAGCATTTT
-,-,TRBJ2-7,TRBV5-1,CASSYRRGAGYEQYF,TGCGCCAGCAGCTATCGTAGAGGGGCGGGGTACGAGCAGTACTTC
-,-,TRBJ1-2,TRBV10-3,CAISEDTGTNYGYTF,TGTGCCATCAGTGAGGATACAGGGACTAACTATGGCTACACCTTC
-,-,TRBJ2-7,TRBV12-3/TRBV12-4,CASSLWGFHEQYF,TGTGCCAGCAGTTTATGGGGTTTCCACGAGCAGTACTTC
-,TRBD2,TRBJ2-5,TRBV5-1,CASSFSGRAQETQYF,TGCGCCAGCAGCTTCAGCGGGAGAGCTCAAGAGACCCAGTACTTC
-,-,TRBJ2-1,TRBV19,CASSIGAANNEQFF,TGTGCCAGTAGTATCGGAGCTGCTAATAATGAGCAGTTCTTC
-,TRBD2,TRBJ2-1,TRBV6-4,CASRPGTSGSNEQFF,TGTGCCAGCAGACCCGGGACTAGCGGGAGCAATGAGCAGTTCTTC
-,-,TRBJ2-5,TRBV5-1,CASSLGDRAGKTQYF,TGCGCCAGCAGCTTGGGAGACAGGGCGGGAAAGACCCAGTACTTC